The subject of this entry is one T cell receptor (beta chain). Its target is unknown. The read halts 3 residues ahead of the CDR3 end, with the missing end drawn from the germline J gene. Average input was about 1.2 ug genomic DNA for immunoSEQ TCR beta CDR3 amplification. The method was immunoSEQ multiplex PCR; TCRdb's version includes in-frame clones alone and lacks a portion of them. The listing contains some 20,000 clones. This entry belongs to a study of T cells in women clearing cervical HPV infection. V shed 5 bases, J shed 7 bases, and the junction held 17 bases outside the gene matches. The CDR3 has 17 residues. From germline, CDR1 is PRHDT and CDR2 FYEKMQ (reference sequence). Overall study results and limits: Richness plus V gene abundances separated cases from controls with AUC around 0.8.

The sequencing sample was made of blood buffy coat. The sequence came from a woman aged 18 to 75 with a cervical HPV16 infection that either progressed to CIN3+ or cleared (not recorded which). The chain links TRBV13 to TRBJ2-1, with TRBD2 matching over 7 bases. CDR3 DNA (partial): TGTGCCAGCAGCAATTTGGGCGGGGGTACGATCTGGAATGAG. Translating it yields CASSNLGGGTIWNE. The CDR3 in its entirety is CASSNLGGGTIWNEQFF.